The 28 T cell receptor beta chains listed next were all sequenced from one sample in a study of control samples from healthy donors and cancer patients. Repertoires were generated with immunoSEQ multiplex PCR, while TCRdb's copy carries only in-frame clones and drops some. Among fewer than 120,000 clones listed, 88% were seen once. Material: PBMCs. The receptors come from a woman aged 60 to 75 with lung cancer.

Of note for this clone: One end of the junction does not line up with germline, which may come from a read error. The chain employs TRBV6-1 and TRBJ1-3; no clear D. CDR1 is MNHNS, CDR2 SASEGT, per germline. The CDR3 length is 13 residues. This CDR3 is CASREGNPNTIYF. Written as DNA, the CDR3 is TGTGCCAGCAGGGAAGGTAATCCAAACACCATATATTTT.

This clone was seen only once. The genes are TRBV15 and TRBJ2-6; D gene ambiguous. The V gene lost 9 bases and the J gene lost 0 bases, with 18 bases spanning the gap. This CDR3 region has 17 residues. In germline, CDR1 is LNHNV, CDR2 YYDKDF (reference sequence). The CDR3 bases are TGTGCCACGACTTTCCGGGCCTTAACCTCTGGGGCCAACGTCCTGACTTTC. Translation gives CATTFRALTSGANVLTF.

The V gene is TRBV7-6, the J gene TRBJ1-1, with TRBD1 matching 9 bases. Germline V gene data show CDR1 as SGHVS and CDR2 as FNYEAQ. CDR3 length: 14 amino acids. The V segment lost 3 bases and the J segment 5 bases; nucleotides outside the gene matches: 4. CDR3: CASSFAGTGTEAFF. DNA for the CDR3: TGTGCCAGCAGCTTTGCCGGGACAGGGACTGAAGCTTTCTTT.

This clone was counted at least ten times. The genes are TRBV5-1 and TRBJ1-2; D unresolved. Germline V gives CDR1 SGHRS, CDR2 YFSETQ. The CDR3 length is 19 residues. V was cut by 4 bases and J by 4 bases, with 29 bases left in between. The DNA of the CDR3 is TGCGCCAGCAGCCCCGAGCCCCGGGAGACGGTGACCTATAGCTATGGCTACACCTTC. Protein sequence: CASSPEPRETVTYSYGYTF.

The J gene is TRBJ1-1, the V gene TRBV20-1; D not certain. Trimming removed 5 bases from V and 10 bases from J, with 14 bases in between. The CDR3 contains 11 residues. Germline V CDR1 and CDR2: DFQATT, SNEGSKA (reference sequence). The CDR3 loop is CSAGSQSVAFF. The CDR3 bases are TGCAGTGCTGGCAGCCAGTCAGTAGCTTTCTTT.

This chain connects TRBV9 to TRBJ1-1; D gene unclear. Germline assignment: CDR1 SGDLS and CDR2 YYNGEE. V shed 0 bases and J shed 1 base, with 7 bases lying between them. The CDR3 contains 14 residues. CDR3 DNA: TGTGCCAGCAGCGTAGGGGCAGGGAACACTGAAGCTTTCTTT. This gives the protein CASSVGAGNTEAFF.

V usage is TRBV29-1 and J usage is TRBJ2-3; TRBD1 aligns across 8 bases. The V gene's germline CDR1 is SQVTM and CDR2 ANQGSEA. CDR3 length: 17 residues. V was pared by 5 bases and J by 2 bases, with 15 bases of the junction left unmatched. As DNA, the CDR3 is TGCAGCGTTAGAAGGGGCGGTGGACAGGGTATCACAGATACGCAGTATTTT. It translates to CSVRRGGGQGITDTQYF.

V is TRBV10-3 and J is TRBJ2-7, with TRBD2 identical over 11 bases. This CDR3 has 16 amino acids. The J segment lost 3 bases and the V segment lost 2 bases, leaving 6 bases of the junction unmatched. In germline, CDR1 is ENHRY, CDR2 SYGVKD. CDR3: CAISEPTSGRGYEQYF. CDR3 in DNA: TGTGCCATCAGTGAGCCCACTAGCGGGAGAGGCTACGAGCAGTACTTC.

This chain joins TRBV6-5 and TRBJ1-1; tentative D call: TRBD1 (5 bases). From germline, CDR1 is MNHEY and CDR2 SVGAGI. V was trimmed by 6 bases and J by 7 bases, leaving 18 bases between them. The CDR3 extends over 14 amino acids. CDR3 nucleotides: TGTGCCAGCAGCTTGGGGACGGCCCTTCTTGAAGCTTTCTTT. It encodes CASSLGTALLEAFF.

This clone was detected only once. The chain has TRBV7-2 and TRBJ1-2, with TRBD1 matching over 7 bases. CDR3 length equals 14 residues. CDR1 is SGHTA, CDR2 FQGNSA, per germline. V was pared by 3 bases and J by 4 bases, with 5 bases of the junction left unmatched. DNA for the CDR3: TGTGCCAGCAGCTTGGGACAGCCGAGCTATGGCTACACCTTC. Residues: CASSLGQPSYGYTF.

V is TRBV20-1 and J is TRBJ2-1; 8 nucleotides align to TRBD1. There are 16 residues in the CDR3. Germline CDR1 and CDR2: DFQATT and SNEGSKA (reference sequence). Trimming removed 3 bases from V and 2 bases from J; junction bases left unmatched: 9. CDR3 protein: CSASQLNRGTYNEQFF. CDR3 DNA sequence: TGCAGTGCTAGTCAATTAAACAGGGGGACCTACAATGAGCAGTTCTTC.

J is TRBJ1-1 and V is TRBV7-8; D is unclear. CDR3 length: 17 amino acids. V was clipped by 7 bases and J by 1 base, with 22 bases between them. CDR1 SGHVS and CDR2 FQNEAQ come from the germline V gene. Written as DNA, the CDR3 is TGTGCCAGCACCTCATCAAGTTTTGGTCGGGGGAACACTGAAGCTTTCTTT. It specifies CASTSSSFGRGNTEAFF. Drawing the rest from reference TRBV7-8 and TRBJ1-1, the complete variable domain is GAGVSQSPRYKVAKRGQDVALRCDPISGHVSLFWYQQALGQGPEFLTYFQNEAQLDKSGLPSDRFFAERPEGSVSTLKIQRTQQEDSAVYLCASTSSSFGRGNTEAFFGQGTRLTVV.

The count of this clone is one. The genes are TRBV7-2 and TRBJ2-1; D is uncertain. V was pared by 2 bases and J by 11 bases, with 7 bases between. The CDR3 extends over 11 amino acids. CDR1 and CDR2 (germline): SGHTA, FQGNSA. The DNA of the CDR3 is TGTGCCAGCAGCTTATCGGGTAAGCAGTTCTTC. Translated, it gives CASSLSGKQFF.

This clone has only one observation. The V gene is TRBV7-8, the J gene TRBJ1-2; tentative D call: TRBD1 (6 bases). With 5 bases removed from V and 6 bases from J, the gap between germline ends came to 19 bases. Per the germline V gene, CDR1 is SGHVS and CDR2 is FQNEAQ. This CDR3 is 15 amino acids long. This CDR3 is CASSPNAGDTHGYTF. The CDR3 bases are TGTGCCAGCAGCCCCAATGCAGGGGATACCCATGGCTACACCTTC.

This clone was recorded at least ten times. Here the CDR3 DNA reads TGTGCCAGCAGCTCTACTCCCGGGACAGGGGTTTCCTATGGCTACACCTTC. This gives the protein CASSSTPGTGVSYGYTF. V gene TRBV5-6 combines with J gene TRBJ1-2; 10 positions match TRBD1. V gave up 3 bases and J gave up 4 bases; unmatched junction bases: 12. The length of the CDR3 is 17 residues. CDR1 and CDR2 from the germline V gene are SGHDT and YYEEEE.

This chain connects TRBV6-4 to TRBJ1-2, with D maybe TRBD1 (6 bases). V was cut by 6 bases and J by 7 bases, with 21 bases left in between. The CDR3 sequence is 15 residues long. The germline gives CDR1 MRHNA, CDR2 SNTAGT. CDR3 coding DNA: TGTGCCAGCAGCGCCGGTTCGGGGGCTAGAAGTGGCTACACCTTC. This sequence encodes CASSAGSGARSGYTF.

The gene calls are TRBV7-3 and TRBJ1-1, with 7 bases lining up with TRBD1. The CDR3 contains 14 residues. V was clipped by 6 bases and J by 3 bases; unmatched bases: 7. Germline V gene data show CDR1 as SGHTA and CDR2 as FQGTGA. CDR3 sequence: CASSSRGGDTEAFF. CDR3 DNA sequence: TGTGCCAGCAGTTCCAGGGGGGGAGACACTGAAGCTTTCTTT.

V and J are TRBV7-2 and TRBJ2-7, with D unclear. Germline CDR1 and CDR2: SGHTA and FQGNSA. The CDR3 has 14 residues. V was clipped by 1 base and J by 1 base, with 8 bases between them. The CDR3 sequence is CASSLVDNSYEQYF. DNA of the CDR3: TGTGCCAGCAGCTTAGTTGACAATTCCTACGAGCAGTACTTC.

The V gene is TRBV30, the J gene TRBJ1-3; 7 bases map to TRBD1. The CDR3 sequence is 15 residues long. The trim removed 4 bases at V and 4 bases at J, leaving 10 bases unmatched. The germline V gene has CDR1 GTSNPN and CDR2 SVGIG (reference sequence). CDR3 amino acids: CAWTTGPPRGNTIYF. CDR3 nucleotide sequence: TGTGCCTGGACGACAGGGCCACCGAGGGGAAACACCATATATTTT.

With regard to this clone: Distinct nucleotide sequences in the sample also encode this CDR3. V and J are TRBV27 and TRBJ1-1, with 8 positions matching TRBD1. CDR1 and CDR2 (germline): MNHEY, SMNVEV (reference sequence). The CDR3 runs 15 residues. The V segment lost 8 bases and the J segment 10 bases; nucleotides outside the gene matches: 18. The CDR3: CASGQGAAWMGGAFF. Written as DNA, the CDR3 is TGTGCCAGCGGTCAGGGGGCGGCCTGGATGGGGGGAGCTTTCTTT.

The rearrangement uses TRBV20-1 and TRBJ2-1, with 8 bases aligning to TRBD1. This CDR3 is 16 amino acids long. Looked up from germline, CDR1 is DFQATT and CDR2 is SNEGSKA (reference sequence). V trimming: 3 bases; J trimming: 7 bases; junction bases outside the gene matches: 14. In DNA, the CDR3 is TGCAGTGCTAGTCCCATGACGACAGGGGTGGGGAATGAGCAGTTCTTC. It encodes CSASPMTTGVGNEQFF.

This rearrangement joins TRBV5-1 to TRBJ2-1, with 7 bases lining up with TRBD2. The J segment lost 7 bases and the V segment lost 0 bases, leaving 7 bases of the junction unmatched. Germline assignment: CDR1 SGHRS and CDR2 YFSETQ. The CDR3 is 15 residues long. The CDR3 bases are TGCGCCAGCAGCTTGGGGACTAGTCTAAGTAATGAGCAGTTCTTC. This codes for CASSLGTSLSNEQFF.

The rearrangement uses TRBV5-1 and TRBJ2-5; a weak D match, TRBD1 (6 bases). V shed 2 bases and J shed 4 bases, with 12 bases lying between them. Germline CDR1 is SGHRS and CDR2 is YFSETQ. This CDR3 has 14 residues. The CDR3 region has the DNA TGCGCCAGCAGCTTACAGGGTACACGAGAGACCCAGTACTTC. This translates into CASSLQGTRETQYF.

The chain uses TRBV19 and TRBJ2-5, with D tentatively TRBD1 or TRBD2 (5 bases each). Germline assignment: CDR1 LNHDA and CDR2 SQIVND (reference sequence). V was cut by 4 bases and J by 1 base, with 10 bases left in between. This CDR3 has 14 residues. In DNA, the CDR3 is TGTGCCAGTAGTAGCCGGGGCCCCCAAGAGACCCAGTACTTC. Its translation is CASSSRGPQETQYF.

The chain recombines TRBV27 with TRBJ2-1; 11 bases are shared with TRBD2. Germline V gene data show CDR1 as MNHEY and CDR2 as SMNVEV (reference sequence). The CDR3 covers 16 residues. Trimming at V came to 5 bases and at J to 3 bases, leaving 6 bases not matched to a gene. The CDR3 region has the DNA TGTGCCAGCAGTCGCACTAGCGGGGGAAACTACAATGAGCAGTTCTTC. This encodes CASSRTSGGNYNEQFF.

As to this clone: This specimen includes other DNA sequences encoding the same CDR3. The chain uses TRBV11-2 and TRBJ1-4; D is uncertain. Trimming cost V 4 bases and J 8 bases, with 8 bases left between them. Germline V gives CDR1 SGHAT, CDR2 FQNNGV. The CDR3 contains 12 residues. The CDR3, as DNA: TGTGCCAGCAGCTCAAGCGGGGAAAAACTGTTTTTT. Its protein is CASSSSGEKLFF.

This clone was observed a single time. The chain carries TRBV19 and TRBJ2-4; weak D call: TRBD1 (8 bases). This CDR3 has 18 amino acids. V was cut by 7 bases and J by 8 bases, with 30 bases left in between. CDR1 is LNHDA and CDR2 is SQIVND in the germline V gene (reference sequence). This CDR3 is CASTLGWTGRGATDIQYF. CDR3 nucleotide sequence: TGTGCCAGTACCCTGGGGTGGACAGGGAGGGGGGCAACGGACATTCAGTACTTC.

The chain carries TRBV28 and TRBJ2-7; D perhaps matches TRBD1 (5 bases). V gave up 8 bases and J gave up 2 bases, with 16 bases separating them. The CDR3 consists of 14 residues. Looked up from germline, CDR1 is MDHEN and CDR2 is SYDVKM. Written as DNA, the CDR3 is TGTGCCAGCGGATTGACAGCACCAACCTACGAGCAGTACTTC. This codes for CASGLTAPTYEQYF.